This T cell receptor (beta chain) is from a study of cytotoxic CD8 clonotypes in ibrutinib-treated CLL. The wider study: Of a cohort that held 10 to 12 relapsed/refractory and 15 treatment-naive patients, 17 to 18 were IGHV unmutated. There were, on average, approximately 260,000 productive templates and 85,000 to 95,000 productive rearrangements per sample.

General observations from the study: Clonality rose at ibrutinib response, held steady in sustained remission, and fell toward baseline at progression.

Deletions cut 5 bases from V and 4 bases from J, with 20 bases between. Germline-derived CDR1 and CDR2 are MNHEY and SMNVEV (reference sequence). The CDR3 extends over 16 amino acids. Concerning this clone itself: The antigen is not known.

Sequencing used immunoSEQ multiplex PCR; TCRdb keeps in-frame clones, though not all of them. Of some 200,000 clones listed, approximately 70% are singletons. The sample consisted of PBMCs, taken after 12 months of ibrutinib treatment. The TCR originated in a human donor with chronic lymphocytic leukemia. This chain uses TRBV27 with TRBJ1-2, with D possibly TRBD1 on 5 matching bases. The CDR3: CASSTSAGIGVYGYTF. The CDR3 nucleotides read TGTGCCAGCAGTACCTCTGCGGGGATAGGGGTCTATGGCTACACCTTC.